Listed below are T cell receptor beta chains from one sample, sequenced in a study of technical replicates of blood from a few donors. Assay: immunoSEQ multiplex PCR; the TCRdb copy retains only in-frame clones and omits some. The repertoire holds about 67,000 clones, about 98% seen once, with over 0.15% in the top ten. The source material was T cells isolated from PBMCs. These receptors all come from a human donor in good health. Both conserved end residues are part of each CDR3. The order of the fields is V gene, D gene, J gene, clone size, CDR3 DNA, CDR3 protein. A D gene is named only where the DNA matches it firmly. Size is stated for part of the rows, as once, few or many counts, or as a class when the clone is expanded.

>TRBV30|TRBD1|TRBJ1-6|once
TGTGCCTGGAGTCGCGACAGGGGTAATTCACCCCTCCACTTT
CAWSRDRGNSPLHF
>TRBV5-1|.|TRBJ1-1|.
TGCGCCAGCAGCTTTTCTCCTGCGGGGAACACTGAAGCTTTCTTT
CASSFSPAGNTEAFF
>TRBV5-1|.|TRBJ1-2|.
TGCGCCAGCAGGACAGGCCCATTAGAAGGCTACACCTTC
CASRTGPLEGYTF
>TRBV29-1|.|TRBJ1-2|.
TGCAGCGTTGAGAGAGAACGCGGGGAGTATGGCTACACCTTC
CSVERERGEYGYTF
>TRBV2|TRBD1|TRBJ2-1|.
TGTGCCAGCAGGCGCCCCGGGACAGAGGACTACAATGAGCAGTTCTTC
CASRRPGTEDYNEQFF
>TRBV6-5|.|TRBJ2-7|once
TGTGCCAGCAGGGATAGCGGAATATCCTACGAGCAGTACTTC
CASRDSGISYEQYF
>TRBV5-4|TRBD2|TRBJ2-3|.
TGTGCCAGCAGCTCTAGCGGGAGTTTGGCAGATACGCAGTATTTT
CASSSSGSLADTQYF
>TRBV5-1|TRBD1|TRBJ2-3|.
TGCGCCAGCAGCTTACTCCAGGGGGCTGATACGCAGTATTTT
CASSLLQGADTQYF
>TRBV29-1|.|TRBJ1-2|once
TGCAGCGTTGAGGCGGTAAGGAGCTACACCTTC
CSVEAVRSYTF
>TRBV7-2|.|TRBJ2-5|.
TGTGCCAGCAGCCCGGGTCTCCAAGAGACCCAGTACTTC
CASSPGLQETQYF
>TRBV9|TRBD1|TRBJ1-4|.
TGTGCCAGCAGCGCTGGGACAGGGGGCGGAGAAAAACTGTTTTTT
CASSAGTGGGEKLFF
>TRBV6-4|TRBD1|TRBJ1-1|.
TGTGCCAGCAGTGTGGACAGGGGCACTGAAGCTTTCTTT
CASSVDRGTEAFF
>TRBV5-1|.|TRBJ2-4|.
TGCGCCAGCAGACAGGTATACAAAGCCAAAAACATTCAGTACTTC
CASRQVYKAKNIQYF
>TRBV28|.|TRBJ1-1|.
TGTGCCAGCAGTCAACACCACGGGGCTTTCTTT
CASSQHHGAFF
>TRBV25-1|TRBD1|TRBJ1-5|.
TGTGCCAGCAGCGGGACAGTGGATCAGCCCCAGCATTTT
CASSGTVDQPQHF
>TRBV4-1|.|TRBJ2-1|once
TGCGCCAGCAGGAGGGGGGGGTCCTACAATGAGCAGTTCTTC
CASRRGGSYNEQFF
>TRBV5-1|.|TRBJ1-1|.
TGCGCCAGCAACCGGGGATTTGGGGCTGAAGCTTTCTTT
CASNRGFGAEAFF
>TRBV28|.|TRBJ2-2|.
TGTGCCAGCAGTTTAGATGGGATTTCGGGGGTTAACGGGGAGCTGTTTTTT
CASSLDGISGVNGELFF
>TRBV7-7|TRBD1|TRBJ2-2|.
TGTGCTAGCAGTCTAATCGACAGGGACACCGGGGAGCTGTTTTTT
CASSLIDRDTGELFF
>TRBV4-1|.|TRBJ2-7|.
TGCGCCAGCAGCCAGCAGGAGGGTCCCTACGAGCAGTACTTC
CASSQQEGPYEQYF
>TRBV7-9|.|TRBJ2-2|.
TGTGCCAGCAGCTTCCCATGGAGAGGTCGGGGGACCGGGGAGCTGTTTTTT
CASSFPWRGRGTGELFF
>TRBV7-4|.|TRBJ1-4|.
TGTGCCAGCAGATGTGTTATACTGGACAGCCCAAATGAAAAACTGTTTTTT
CASRCVILDSPNEKLFF
>TRBV7-2|TRBD1|TRBJ1-1|.
TGTGCCAGCAGCTTTGACAGGGGCACTGAAGCTTTCTTT
CASSFDRGTEAFF
>TRBV11-2|.|TRBJ2-2|.
TGTGCCAGCAGCTCGCCAGACACCAATCCAACCGGGGAGCTGTTTTTT
CASSSPDTNPTGELFF
>TRBV7-9|.|TRBJ2-1|.
TGTGCCAGCAGCCCCAACAGGAGCTCCTACAATGAGCAGTTCTTC
CASSPNRSSYNEQFF
>TRBV6-5|.|TRBJ2-7|.
TGTGCCAGCAGTCAGCACAGAGGGACATCCTACGAGCAGTACTTC
CASSQHRGTSYEQYF
>TRBV27|.|TRBJ2-7|.
TGTGCCAGCAGTTTATCATCGGACTCAGGAGAGCAGTACTTC
CASSLSSDSGEQYF
>TRBV7-9|.|TRBJ1-1|.
TGTGCCAGCAGCCCCCAGGCCGGGGGAGCTTTCTTT
CASSPQAGGAFF
>TRBV5-1|TRBD2|TRBJ2-7|.
TGCGCCAGCAGTTCTAGGCAGGACCCGACTAGCGGGAAACCTGGGGGCTTCTACGAGCAGTACTTC
CASSSRQDPTSGKPGGFYEQYF
>TRBV5-1|TRBD1|TRBJ1-5|.
TGCGCCAGCAGCATGGAGACAGGGGTGGGACAGCCCCAGCATTTT
CASSMETGVGQPQHF
>TRBV1|.|TRBJ1-2|once
TGCACCAGCAGCCAAACGATTAGACAAGACTATGGCTACACCTTC
CTSSQTIRQDYGYTF
>TRBV11-2|TRBD2|TRBJ2-2|.
TGTGCCAGCAGCTCCGTAGCGGGAGTTGCCGGGGAGCTGTTTTTT
CASSSVAGVAGELFF
>TRBV18|.|TRBJ2-7|.
TGTGCCAGCTCACCCCCAGGAACCTCGGTATACGAGCAGTACTTC
CASSPPGTSVYEQYF